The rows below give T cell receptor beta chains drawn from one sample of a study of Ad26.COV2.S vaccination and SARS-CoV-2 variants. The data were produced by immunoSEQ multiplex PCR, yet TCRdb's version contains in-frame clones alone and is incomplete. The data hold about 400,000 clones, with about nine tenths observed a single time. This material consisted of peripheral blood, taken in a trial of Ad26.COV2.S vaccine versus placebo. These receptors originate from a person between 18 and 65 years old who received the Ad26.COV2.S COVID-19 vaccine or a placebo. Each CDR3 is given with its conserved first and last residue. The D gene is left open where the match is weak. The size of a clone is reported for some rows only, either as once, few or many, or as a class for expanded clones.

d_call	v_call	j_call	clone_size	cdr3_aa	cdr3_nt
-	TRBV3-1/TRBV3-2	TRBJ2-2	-	CASSIITGELFF	TGTGCCAGCAGCATAATTACCGGGGAGCTGTTTTTT
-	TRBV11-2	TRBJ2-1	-	CASSRLTGFGNEQFF	TGTGCCAGCAGCCGGCTAACAGGGTTTGGCAATGAGCAGTTCTTC
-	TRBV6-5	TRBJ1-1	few	CASSSGTEAFF	TGTGCCAGCAGTTCGGGCACTGAAGCTTTCTTT
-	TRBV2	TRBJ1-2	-	CASNTGKDGYTF	TGTGCCAGCAACACAGGGAAGGATGGCTACACCTTC
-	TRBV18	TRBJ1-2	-	CASSPPGDGYYGYTF	TGTGCCAGCTCACCACCAGGGGACGGATACTATGGCTACACCTTC
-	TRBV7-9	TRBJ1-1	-	CASSLGTYGAFF	TGTGCCAGCAGCTTAGGAACTTATGGGGCTTTCTTT
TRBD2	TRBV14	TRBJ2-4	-	CASSYLPLTSGGTKNIQYF	TGTGCCAGCAGCTACCTCCCCCTAACTAGCGGGGGGACCAAAAACATTCAGTACTTC
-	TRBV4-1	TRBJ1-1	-	CASSSIPGSTEAFF	TGCGCCAGCAGCTCGATCCCGGGAAGCACTGAAGCTTTCTTT
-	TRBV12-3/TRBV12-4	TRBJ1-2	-	CASSLRWHGYTF	TGTGCCAGCAGTTTAAGGTGGCATGGCTACACCTTC
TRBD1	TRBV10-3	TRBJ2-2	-	CAISDLRDSNTGELFF	TGTGCCATCAGTGACCTCCGGGACAGCAACACCGGGGAGCTGTTTTTT
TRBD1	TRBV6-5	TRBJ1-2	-	CASSSSPTGPYGYTF	TGTGCCAGCAGTTCATCTCCGACAGGGCCTTATGGCTACACCTTC
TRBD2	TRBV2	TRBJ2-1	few	CASSGSGGNYNEQFF	TGTGCCAGCAGTGGAAGCGGGGGGAACTACAATGAGCAGTTCTTC
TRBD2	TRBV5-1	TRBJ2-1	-	CASSFGVAGGPPFNNEQFF	TGCGCCAGCAGCTTTGGGGTAGCGGGGGGGCCCCCATTCAACAATGAGCAGTTCTTC
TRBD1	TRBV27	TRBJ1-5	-	CASSLRQGASQPQHF	TGTGCCAGCAGTTTGCGACAGGGAGCAAGTCAGCCCCAGCATTTT
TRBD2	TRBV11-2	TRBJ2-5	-	CASSLGTSGVGETQYF	TGTGCCAGCAGCTTAGGGACTAGCGGGGTGGGTGAGACCCAGTACTTC
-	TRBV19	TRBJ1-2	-	CASSMVGVLYGYTF	TGTGCCAGTAGTATGGTGGGAGTCCTCTATGGCTACACCTTC
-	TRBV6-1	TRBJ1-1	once	CASSETSLRAPQAFF	TGTGCCAGCAGTGAGACTTCACTCCGGGCGCCTCAAGCTTTCTTT
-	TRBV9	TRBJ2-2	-	CASSVVRGDTGELFF	TGTGCCAGCAGCGTAGTCAGGGGCGACACCGGGGAGCTGTTTTTT
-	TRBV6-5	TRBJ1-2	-	CASSYSQGNYGYTF	TGTGCCAGCAGTTACTCGCAGGGTAACTATGGCTACACCTTC
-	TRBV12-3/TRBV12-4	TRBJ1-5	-	CASGGGGAQPQHF	TGTGCCAGCGGGGGAGGGGGAGCTCAGCCCCAGCATTTT
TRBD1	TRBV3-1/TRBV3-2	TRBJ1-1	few	CASSQHATGSDTEAFF	TGTGCCAGCAGCCAACACGCGACAGGGAGTGATACTGAAGCTTTCTTT
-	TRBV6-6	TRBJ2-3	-	CASSFRQNTDTQYF	TGTGCCAGCAGTTTCCGACAGAACACAGATACGCAGTATTTT
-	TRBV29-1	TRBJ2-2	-	CSVEVREITGELFF	TGCAGCGTTGAGGTTCGGGAAATAACCGGGGAGCTGTTTTTT
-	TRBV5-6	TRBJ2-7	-	CASSLPGQRSSYEQYF	TGTGCCAGCAGCTTGCCGGGACAAAGGAGCTCCTACGAGCAGTACTTC
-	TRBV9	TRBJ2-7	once	CASSVGGGVPYEQYF	TGTGCCAGCAGCGTAGGGGGCGGGGTCCCTTACGAGCAGTACTTC
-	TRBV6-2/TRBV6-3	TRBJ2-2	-	CASSTLRQNTGELFF	TGTGCCAGCAGTACCCTGAGACAGAACACCGGGGAGCTGTTTTTT
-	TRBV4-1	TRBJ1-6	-	CASSPLGVVGNSPLHF	TGCGCCAGCAGCCCCTTGGGGGTCGTCGGTAATTCACCCCTCCACTTT
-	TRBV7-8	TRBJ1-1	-	CASSRTGLNTEAFF	TGTGCCAGCAGCCGTACCGGGTTGAACACTGAAGCTTTCTTT
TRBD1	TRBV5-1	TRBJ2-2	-	CASSWDRDTGELFF	TGCGCCAGCAGCTGGGACAGAGACACCGGGGAGCTGTTTTTT
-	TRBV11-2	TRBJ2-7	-	CASSYPGSYEQYF	TGTGCCAGCAGCTATCCGGGATCTTACGAGCAGTACTTC
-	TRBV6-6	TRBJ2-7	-	CASRPGLRVSGSYEQYF	TGTGCCAGCCGTCCCGGGTTAAGGGTGTCGGGATCCTACGAGCAGTACTTC
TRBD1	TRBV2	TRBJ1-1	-	CASRWGQGARTEAFF	TGTGCCAGCAGATGGGGACAGGGGGCAAGAACTGAAGCTTTCTTT
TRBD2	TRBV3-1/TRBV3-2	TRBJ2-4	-	CASSQVVAGAKNIQYF	TGTGCCAGCAGCCAAGTGGTAGCGGGGGCCAAAAACATTCAGTACTTC
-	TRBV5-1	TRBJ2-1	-	CASSRDGGLIGNEQFF	TGCGCCAGCAGTCGGGACGGTGGGCTAATTGGAAATGAGCAGTTCTTC
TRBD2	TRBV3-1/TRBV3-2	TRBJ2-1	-	CASSHPGTTGVHEQFF	TGTGCCAGCAGCCACCCCGGGACTACCGGAGTTCATGAGCAGTTCTTC
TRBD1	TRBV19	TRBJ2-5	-	CASSIDLGRGQETQYF	TGTGCCAGTAGTATAGATCTAGGCAGGGGGCAAGAGACCCAGTACTTC
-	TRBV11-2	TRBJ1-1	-	CASSSPPENTEAFF	TGTGCCAGCAGCTCACCGCCAGAAAACACTGAAGCTTTCTTT
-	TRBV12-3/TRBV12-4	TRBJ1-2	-	CASSERGGYTF	TGTGCCAGCAGTGAAAGAGGTGGCTACACCTTC
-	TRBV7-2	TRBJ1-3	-	CASSLVPGNTIYF	TGTGCCAGCAGCTTAGTCCCCGGAAACACCATATATTTT
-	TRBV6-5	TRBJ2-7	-	CASRGRDTVYEQYF	TGTGCCAGCAGAGGCCGGGACACCGTATACGAGCAGTACTTC
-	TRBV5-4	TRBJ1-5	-	CASSLSGSNQPQHF	TGTGCCAGCAGCTTGTCAGGTAGCAATCAGCCCCAGCATTTT
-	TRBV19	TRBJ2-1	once	CASSIDRDAYNEQFF	TGTGCCAGTAGTATTGACAGAGACGCCTACAATGAGCAGTTCTTC
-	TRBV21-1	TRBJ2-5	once	CASSNEVVSGTGQYF	TGTGCCAGCAGCAACGAGGTGGTGTCCGGGACAGGGCAGTACTTC
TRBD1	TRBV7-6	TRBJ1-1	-	CASSFLTGGNTEAFF	TGTGCCAGCAGCTTTTTGACAGGGGGCAACACTGAAGCTTTCTTT
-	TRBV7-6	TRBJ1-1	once	CASSFRVNTEAFF	TGTGCCAGCAGCTTTCGAGTGAACACTGAAGCTTTCTTT
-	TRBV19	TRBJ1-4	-	CASSIEGADSGVNEKLFF	TGTGCCAGTAGTATCGAAGGGGCGGACAGCGGGGTAAATGAAAAACTGTTTTTT
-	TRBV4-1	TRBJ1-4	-	CASSQVPGDEKLFF	TGCGCCAGCAGCCAAGTCCCAGGGGACGAAAAACTGTTTTTT
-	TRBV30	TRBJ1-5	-	CAWSVDSGQPQHF	TGTGCCTGGAGTGTCGACAGCGGTCAGCCCCAGCATTTT
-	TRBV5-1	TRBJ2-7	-	CASSLDRTEGEQYF	TGCGCCAGCAGCTTGGATCGGACAGAGGGCGAGCAGTACTTC